This TCR beta chain was retrieved from a study of radiation and T cells in renal cell carcinoma. Documented time point: baseline pretreatment blood. Described treatment: 15 Gy SBRT to primary tumor, nephrectomy 4 weeks later. The germline V gene encodes CDR1 LNHDA and CDR2 SQIVND (reference sequence). With 7 bases removed from V and 2 bases from J, the gap between germline ends came to 18 bases. This CDR3 is 16 amino acids long. Data came from immunoSEQ multiplex PCR; TCRdb stores just in-frame clones and leaves some out. The table shows 110,000 to 150,000 clones, with 70% to 90% occurring only once. The chain has TRBV19 and TRBJ1-3, with D perhaps TRBD1 (6 bases). The receptor was derived from a woman aged 50 to 65 with renal cell carcinoma. The sequences come from blood, collected from a patient whose treatment included radiotherapy and nephrectomy. The CDR3 loop reads CASTTQRTDAGNTIYF. The CDR3 nucleotides read TGTGCCAGTACCACTCAGAGGACAGACGCTGGAAACACCATATATTTT.